These 22 T cell receptor beta chains share one sample of origin, sequenced in a study of blood T cell repertoires in COVID-19. This table comes from immunoSEQ multiplex PCR, and its TCRdb copy is limited to in-frame clones, with some not included. The table has approximately 200,000 clones, approximately 86% seen once. Sequencing was carried out using peripheral blood. The receptors stem from a woman aged 25-40 years with active or convalescent COVID-19.

The chain links TRBV7-6 to TRBJ2-3; 10 bases map to TRBD1. The CDR3 length is 15 residues. The V segment lost 5 bases and the J segment 2 bases; nucleotides outside the gene matches: 4. Germline V gene data show CDR1 as SGHVS and CDR2 as FNYEAQ. This CDR3 is CASSTGTGATDTQYF. The DNA of the CDR3 is TGTGCCAGCAGCACCGGGACAGGGGCCACAGATACGCAGTATTTT.

A single count supports this clone. V gene TRBV3-1 (or the pseudogene TRBV3-2) combines with J gene TRBJ2-7; TRBD1 aligns across 7 bases. This CDR3 contains 15 residues. V lost 3 bases, J lost 5 bases, and 10 bases stayed unmatched. Looked up from germline, CDR1 is LGHDT and CDR2 is YNNKEL (reference sequence). The CDR3 is CASSHHGQAPHEQYF. For the CDR3, the DNA is TGTGCCAGCAGCCACCACGGACAGGCCCCCCACGAGCAGTACTTC.

By sample share, this clone is medium-sized. The rearrangement joins TRBV6-1 to TRBJ1-2; 7 nucleotides agree with TRBD1. V shed 0 bases and J 2 bases; nucleotides not matched to a gene: 0. Looked up from germline, CDR1 is MNHNS and CDR2 is SASEGT. CDR3 length: 14 amino acids. The CDR3: CASSEADRNYGYTF. In DNA, the CDR3 is TGTGCCAGCAGTGAAGCGGACAGGAACTATGGCTACACCTTC.

The chain couples TRBV27 to TRBJ1-5, with D possibly being TRBD1 (5 bases). V was cut by 5 bases and J by 3 bases, with 14 bases left in between. The CDR3 runs to 15 residues. Germline loops: CDR1 MNHEY, CDR2 SMNVEV (reference sequence). This CDR3 is CASSPRGGINQPQHF. In nucleotides, the CDR3 is TGTGCCAGCAGTCCCCGTGGGGGGATCAATCAGCCCCAGCATTTT.

The chain is built from TRBV3-1 (or the pseudogene TRBV3-2) and TRBJ1-5, with 9 bases matching TRBD1. V lost 2 bases, J lost 4 bases, and 3 bases stayed unmatched. Germline CDR1 reads LGHDT; CDR2 reads YNNKEL (reference sequence). CDR3 length: 15 residues. The chain's CDR3 is CASSQYRGRNQPQHF. CDR3 nucleotides: TGTGCCAGCAGCCAATACAGGGGGCGTAATCAGCCCCAGCATTTT.

The chain carries TRBV7-9 and TRBJ1-2; 7 bases line up with TRBD1. The V and J ends lost 5 bases and 4 bases, in that order; junction bases with no gene match: 10. The CDR3 has 15 residues. Per germline, CDR1 SEHNR and CDR2 FQNEAQ (reference sequence). The CDR3 protein is CASSPTASGGYGYTF. CDR3 nucleotides: TGTGCCAGCAGCCCCACCGCATCAGGGGGCTATGGCTACACCTTC.

This clone was recorded a few times. V and J are TRBV6-5 and TRBJ2-7; the D is unclear. V was trimmed by 7 bases and J by 0 bases, leaving 10 bases between them. This CDR3 has 13 residues. Germline lookup yields CDR1 MNHEY and CDR2 SVGAGI. The CDR3 loop is CASTSASSYEQYF. CDR3 in DNA: TGTGCCAGCACAAGTGCCAGCTCCTACGAGCAGTACTTC.

The rearrangement joins TRBV4-1 to TRBJ2-1; D gene unclear. CDR3 length equals 15 residues. Germline V lookup: CDR1 MGHRA, CDR2 YSYEKL. Trimming removed 1 base at V and 0 bases at J, with 7 bases between. In nucleotides, the CDR3 is TGCGCCAGCAGCCAAGTACAGACCTCCTACAATGAGCAGTTCTTC. Its protein product is CASSQVQTSYNEQFF.

This clone has ten or more counts. The chain combines TRBV27 with TRBJ2-7; possibly TRBD2 for D (5 bases). Deletions cut 5 bases from V and 4 bases from J, with 15 bases between. Germline V gene lookup returns CDR1 MNHEY and CDR2 SMNVEV (reference sequence). The CDR3 sequence is 14 residues long. This CDR3 is CASSPWRTEYEQYF. In DNA form, the CDR3 reads TGTGCCAGCAGTCCCTGGCGGACTGAGTACGAGCAGTACTTC.

This chain joins TRBV6-5 and TRBJ2-7; TRBD1 is a possible D gene (6 bases). The germline V and J ends were trimmed by 2 bases and 6 bases, with 8 bases remaining between them. The CDR3 has 12 residues. The germline V gene has CDR1 MNHEY and CDR2 SVGAGI. The chain's CDR3 is CASSYTGFEQYF. The CDR3 DNA follows: TGTGCCAGCAGTTACACAGGGTTCGAGCAGTACTTC.

The chain links TRBV7-2 to TRBJ1-3; possible D gene TRBD1, 6 bases. V lost 5 bases and J lost 1, with 12 bases in between. Germline lookup yields CDR1 SGHTA and CDR2 FQGNSA. This CDR3 has 15 residues. CDR3 in amino acids: CASSTGMGSGNTIYF. CDR3 coding DNA: TGTGCCAGCAGCACAGGGATGGGTTCTGGAAACACCATATATTTT.

The rearrangement uses TRBV5-1 and TRBJ2-3, with 9 nucleotides matching TRBD2. Germline lookup yields CDR1 SGHRS and CDR2 YFSETQ. The CDR3 is made up of 15 amino acids. Losses at the gene ends were 4 bases for V and 5 bases for J; bases not matched to a gene: 8. This chain's CDR3 is CASSLGLAGIDTQYF. CDR3 bases: TGCGCCAGCAGCCTAGGGCTAGCGGGAATAGATACGCAGTATTTT.

The chain combines TRBV30 with TRBJ2-2; 7 bases line up with TRBD1. The ends lost 5 bases at V and 6 bases at J; junction bases unmatched: 9. From germline, CDR1 is GTSNPN and CDR2 SVGIG (reference sequence). The CDR3 covers 14 residues. CDR3 region: CAWDPGTDSGELFF. The CDR3 region has the DNA TGTGCCTGGGATCCCGGGACAGATTCCGGGGAGCTGTTTTTT.

The chain employs TRBV18 and TRBJ2-7, with 12 bases identical to TRBD1. The CDR3 is 15 residues long. CDR1 is KGHSH and CDR2 is LQKENI in the germline V gene. The J segment lost 6 bases and the V segment lost 2 bases, leaving 5 bases of the junction unmatched. CDR3 sequence (DNA): TGTGCCAGCTCACCAATAGGGACAGGGGGCTCCGAGCAGTACTTC. Translation: CASSPIGTGGSEQYF.

As for this clone: One end of the junction varies from germline; a read error may be responsible. V is TRBV7-7 and J is TRBJ1-1; D remains unclear. CDR3 length equals 13 residues. Germline lookup yields CDR1 SSHAT and CDR2 FNYEAQ (reference sequence). The CDR3 nucleotides are TGTGCTAGCAGCTTCAGTCGGAACACTGAAGCTTTCTTT. Translation gives CASSFSRNTEAFF.

This clone has just a few counts. The J gene is TRBJ2-3, the V gene TRBV23-1; 9 bases align to TRBD1. TRBV23-1 is reported as an ORF; its role is uncertain. This CDR3 spans 18 amino acids. The junction had 13 bases not matched to a gene; V was cut back by 2 bases and J by 4 bases. The CDR3 DNA sequence: TGCGCCAGCAGTCAAGAAGGGACAGGGCAGCCCGGGGCAGATACGCAGTATTTT. This translates into CASSQEGTGQPGADTQYF.

This chain joins TRBV18 and TRBJ1-1, with D perhaps matching TRBD1 (5 bases). From germline, CDR1 is KGHSH and CDR2 LQKENI. V gave up 2 bases and J gave up 7 bases, with 17 bases separating them. The CDR3 loop spans 15 amino acids. CDR3 in DNA: TGTGCCAGCTCACCATTGGGACGCATGGAGGGTGAAGCTTTCTTT. Its protein product is CASSPLGRMEGEAFF.

The V call is TRBV2, the J call TRBJ1-1, with D perhaps TRBD1 (6 bases). CDR3 length: 12 residues. Germline CDR1 is SNHLY and CDR2 is FYNNEI. Trimming left V 3 bases short and J 5 bases short, with 7 bases between. CDR3 nucleotide sequence: TGTGCCAGCAGTGACAGGGGAACTGAAGCTTTCTTT. It codes for CASSDRGTEAFF. Full variable domain (outside the CDR3, taken from reference TRBV2 and TRBJ1-1): EPEVTQTPSHQVTQMGQEVILRCVPISNHLYFYWYRQILGQKVEFLVSFYNNEISEKSEIFDDQFSVERPDGSNFTLKIRSTKLEDSAMYFCASSDRGTEAFFGQGTRLTVV.

CDR3 amino acids: CASTRDIYGYTF. The CDR3 DNA reads TGTGCCAGCACCCGGGACATCTATGGCTACACCTTC. The chain employs TRBV12-3 or TRBV12-4 and TRBJ1-2; tentatively, D is TRBD1 (6 bases). The CDR3 contains 12 residues. Trimming took 7 bases from V and 4 from J, leaving 10 bases between them.

The V gene is TRBV18, the J gene TRBJ1-1; tentative D call: TRBD1 (6 bases). Looked up from germline, CDR1 is KGHSH and CDR2 is LQKENI. Trimming took 2 bases from V and 1 from J, leaving 14 bases between them. The CDR3 covers 16 residues. CDR3 DNA sequence: TGTGCCAGCTCACCAAGCTTTGGACAGCAGAACACTGAAGCTTTCTTT. Translated: CASSPSFGQQNTEAFF.

The chain joins TRBV10-1 to TRBJ2-2, with 7 bases that match TRBD2. The CDR3 is made up of 14 amino acids. CDR1 and CDR2 (germline): WNHNN, SYGVQD (reference sequence). V lost 4 bases to trimming and J lost 7 bases; unmatched junction nucleotides: 6. The CDR3 DNA reads TGCGCCAGCAGTGTGCGGGAGAAGGGCGGGGAGCTGTTTTTT. It yields the protein CASSVREKGGELFF.

V gene TRBV28 combines with J gene TRBJ2-7; 8 bases are a match to TRBD1. Germline V gene data show CDR1 as MDHEN and CDR2 as SYDVKM. This CDR3 spans 14 amino acids. The trim removed 3 bases at V and 2 bases at J, leaving 3 bases unmatched. CDR3 in DNA: TGTGCCAGCAGTTTGGTGGACAGGGCCTACGAGCAGTACTTC. As protein: CASSLVDRAYEQYF.